The clone carrying this T cell receptor beta chain occurred many times. Antigen unknown. Researchers took RNA transcripts and amplified the TCR beta CDR3 regions from them. During a first-round RT-PCR of the TCR CDR3, the HTBI primer set was used. TCRdb redid the calling of the multiplex PCR reads with MiXCR, one entry per CDR3 protein. Here the sample spans approximately 480,000 distinct CDR3 sequences, less than 25% being singletons. These data are taken from a study of T cells in Graves' hyperthyroidism and ophthalmopathy. Study-level results: Most thyroid clonotypes with frequency above 0.001 were detected in blood.

The CDR3 is 12 residues long. The germline V gene encodes CDR1 SEHNR and CDR2 FQNEAQ (reference sequence). V was clipped by 3 bases and J by 7 bases, with 10 bases between them. Every diagnosis used clinical symptoms, serum thyroxine and TRAb, thyroid ultrasound and orbital computed tomography. It was approximately 9.7 ml of fresh peripheral blood that supplied the PBMCs. The rearrangement uses TRBV7-9 and TRBJ2-7; possibly TRBD1 for D (7 bases). The TCR was taken from a man between 18 and 29 years old with Graves' hyperthyroidism. Material for sequencing was blood. In DNA, the CDR3 is TGTGCCAGCAGCTTCGCAGGGGGGGAGCAGTACTTC. This sequence encodes CASSFAGGEQYF.